This T cell receptor beta chain is drawn from a study of blood T cell repertoires in COVID-19. Study-wide background: COVID-19 samples collected from the United States, Italy and Spain covered acute and convalescent phases. T cells, B-cell-depleted T cells, or PBMCs provided the cDNA or gDNA that served as material.

The germline V gene encodes CDR1 SGHTA and CDR2 FQGNSA. The CDR3 is 16 amino acids. V was pared by 0 bases and J by 3 bases, with 15 bases between. As processed by the authors: Amplified reference gene primers provided the basis for estimating nucleated cell counts. TCRdb's copy holds only in-frame clones and misses some; the assay was immunoSEQ multiplex PCR. That table is the source of V, J and clone size, and D and trimming were worked out from the DNA. The repertoire includes about 270,000 clones, approximately 77% of them detected once, and under 3.5% sits in the top ten. Material: peripheral blood. The sequence derives from a woman aged 18-29 years with acute or convalescent COVID-19. The chain joins TRBV7-2 to TRBJ2-7; weak D call: TRBD2 (7 bases). The CDR3 loop is CASSLAGGASIYEQYF. The CDR3 DNA sequence: TGTGCCAGCAGCTTAGCGGGGGGGGCTAGTATCTACGAGCAGTACTTC.